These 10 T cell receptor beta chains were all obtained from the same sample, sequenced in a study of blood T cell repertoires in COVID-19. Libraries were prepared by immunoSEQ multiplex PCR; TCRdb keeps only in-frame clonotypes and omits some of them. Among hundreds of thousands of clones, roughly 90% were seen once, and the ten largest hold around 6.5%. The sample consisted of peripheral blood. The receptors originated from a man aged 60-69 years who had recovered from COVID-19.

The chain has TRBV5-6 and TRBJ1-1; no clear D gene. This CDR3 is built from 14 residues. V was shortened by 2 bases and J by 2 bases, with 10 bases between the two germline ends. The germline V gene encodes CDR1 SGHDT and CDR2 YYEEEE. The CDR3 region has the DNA TGTGCCAGCAGCTTATCAAACATAAACACTGAAGCTTTCTTT. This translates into CASSLSNINTEAFF.

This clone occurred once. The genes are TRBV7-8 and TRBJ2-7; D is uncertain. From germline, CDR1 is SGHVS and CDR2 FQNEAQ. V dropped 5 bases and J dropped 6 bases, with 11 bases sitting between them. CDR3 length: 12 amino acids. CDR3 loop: CASSPSTSEQYF. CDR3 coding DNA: TGTGCCAGCAGCCCTTCGACTTCCGAGCAGTACTTC.

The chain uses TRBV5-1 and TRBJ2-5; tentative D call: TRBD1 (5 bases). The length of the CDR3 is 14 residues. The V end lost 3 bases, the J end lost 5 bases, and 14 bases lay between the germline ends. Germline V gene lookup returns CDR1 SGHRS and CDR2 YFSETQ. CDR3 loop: CASSWGHHAETQYF. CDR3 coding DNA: TGCGCCAGCAGCTGGGGCCACCATGCTGAGACCCAGTACTTC.

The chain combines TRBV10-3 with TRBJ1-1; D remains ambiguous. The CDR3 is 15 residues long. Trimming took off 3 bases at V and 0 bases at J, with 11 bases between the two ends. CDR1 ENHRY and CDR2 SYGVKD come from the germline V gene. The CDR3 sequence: CAISDSPLLNTEAFF. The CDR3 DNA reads TGTGCCATCAGTGATAGTCCCCTTTTGAACACTGAAGCTTTCTTT.

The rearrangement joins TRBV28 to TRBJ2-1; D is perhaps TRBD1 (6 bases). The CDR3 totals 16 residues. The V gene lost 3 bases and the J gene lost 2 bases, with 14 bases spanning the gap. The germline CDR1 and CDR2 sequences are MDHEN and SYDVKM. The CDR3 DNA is TGTGCCAGCAGTTTCCGGACAGCTAGGGCCTACAATGAGCAGTTCTTC. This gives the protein CASSFRTARAYNEQFF.

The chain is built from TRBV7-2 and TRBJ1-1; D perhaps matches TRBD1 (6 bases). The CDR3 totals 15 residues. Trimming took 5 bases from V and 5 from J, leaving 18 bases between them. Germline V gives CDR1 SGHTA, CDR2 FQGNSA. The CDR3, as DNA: TGTGCCAGCAGCCCGCTAGGGCAGGGGCTAACTGAAGCTTTCTTT. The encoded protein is CASSPLGQGLTEAFF.

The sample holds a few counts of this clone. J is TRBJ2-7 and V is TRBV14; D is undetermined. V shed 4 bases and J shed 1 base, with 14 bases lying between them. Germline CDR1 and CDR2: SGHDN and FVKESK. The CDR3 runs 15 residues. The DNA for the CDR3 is TGTGCCAGCAGCCGACGGATTCCAGGTTCCTACGAGCAGTACTTC. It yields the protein CASSRRIPGSYEQYF.

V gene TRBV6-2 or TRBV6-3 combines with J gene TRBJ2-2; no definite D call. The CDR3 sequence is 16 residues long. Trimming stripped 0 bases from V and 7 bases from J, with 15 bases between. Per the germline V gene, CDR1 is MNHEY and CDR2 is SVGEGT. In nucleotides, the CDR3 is TGTGCCAGCAGTTACTCGCCTAGAGAATTAAGCGGGGAGCTGTTTTTT. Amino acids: CASSYSPRELSGELFF.

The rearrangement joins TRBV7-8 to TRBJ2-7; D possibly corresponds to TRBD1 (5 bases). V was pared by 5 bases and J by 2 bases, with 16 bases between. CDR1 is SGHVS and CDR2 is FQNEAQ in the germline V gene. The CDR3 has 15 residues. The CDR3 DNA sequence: TGTGCCAGCAGCCCCAACAGGATCCCCACCTACGAGCAGTACTTC. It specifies CASSPNRIPTYEQYF.

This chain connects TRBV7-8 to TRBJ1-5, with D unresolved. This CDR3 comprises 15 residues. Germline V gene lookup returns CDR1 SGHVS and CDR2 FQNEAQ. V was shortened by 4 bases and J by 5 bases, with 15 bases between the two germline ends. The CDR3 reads CASSSSGSPHQPQHF. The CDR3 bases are TGTGCCAGCAGCTCCTCGGGGAGCCCACATCAGCCCCAGCATTTT.